This TCR beta chain was identified in a study of blood T cell repertoires in COVID-19 (dated by TCRdb to about 2020). The study in broad terms: Collaborator samples came from the United States, Italy and Spain and covered acute and convalescent phases of COVID-19. The material from the prospective study consisted of cDNA or gDNA derived from T cells, B-cell-depleted T cells, or PBMCs. The dataset comprised deeply sampled blood TCRbeta repertoires from subjects exposed to, actively infected with, or recovered from COVID-19. The repertoires were made available in a free public database intended to serve as a resource for research on the immune response to SARS-CoV-2. Samples came from the ongoing ImmuneRACE study (first 160 participants) plus 1,254 subjects from 6 global collaborators. Sample metadata almost always included a de-identified subject ID, COVID-19 status, age in years and sex. Where available, HLA class I and class II types were taken from metadata supplied by the sample provider and were not determined by assay-based typing. The research as a whole found: How much clinical and demographic metadata was included differed by source and by participant, and the metadata was provided uncurated.

TCRbeta CDR3 regions were amplified from genomic DNA by means of the immunoSEQ Assay, a bias-controlled multiplex PCR. The original methods were these. The number of nucleated cells in each sample was estimated by amplification of reference gene primers within the assay. To quantify the absolute abundance of each unique TCRbeta CDR3 rearrangement, sequence reads were collapsed and filtered. For each sample, productive Simpson clonality was calculated as the square root of Simpson's diversity index over productive rearrangements. TCRdb carries this immuneACCESS record with in-frame sequences only. Its versions omit some clonotypes, under half of them owing to an unresolved V gene in the studies checked, with the rest unexplained. The DNA was the basis for D and trimming; V, J and clone size are from that table. The sample table shows around 250,000 clones, and around 86% are seen once. The leading ten clones occupy 0.94% of the sample.

Comment on this clone: The target of this receptor is not known. No base-level quality is on record; no much larger clone is a single base apart. The sample contains more than one DNA sequence encoding this CDR3.

Samples from volunteer blood donors who had recovered from COVID-19 were contributed by a second Seattle source. Collaborating institutions collected whole blood in K2EDTA tubes following their own protocols. For TCRbeta analysis, collaborator samples were shipped as frozen whole blood, as isolated PBMCs, or as DNA extracted from either sample type. Measured from the cysteine to the phenylalanine, the CDR3 is 15 residues long. The entry retains the CDR3 DNA only, 45 bases that are in frame from base 1. From V the trimming removes 0 bases and from J it removes 2 bases, while the gene matches leave 2 bases of the junction unaccounted for. Sequences SGHNT (CDR1) and YYREEE (CDR2) are obtained from the germline V gene (reference sequence).

The origin of this receptor is a woman between 35 and 50 years old who had recovered from COVID-19. This receptor chain uses TRBV5-4 and TRBJ2-7; 10 nucleotides in the junction match TRBD2. The sequenced sample was peripheral blood. The sequenced DNA: TGTGCCAGCAGCTTGGGGACTAGCGGCACCTACGAGCAGTACTTC. This gives the protein CASSLGTSGTYEQYF.